This T cell receptor (beta chain) is from a study of blood T cell repertoires in COVID-19. Overall study: Material from acute and convalescent COVID-19 was sourced from the United States, Italy and Spain. T cells, B-cell-depleted T cells, or PBMCs supplied cDNA or gDNA.

As processed by the authors: Estimation of nucleated cell counts relied on the amplification of reference gene primers. The method was immunoSEQ multiplex PCR; TCRdb's version includes in-frame clones alone and lacks a portion of them. For V, J and clone size, that table is used; D and trimming come from the DNA. The repertoire has tens of thousands of clones, approximately 86% of them found once; the top ten carry roughly 2.9%. Germline V lookup: CDR1 SGHDT, CDR2 YYEEEE. CDR3 length equals 15 residues. V shed 5 bases and J 4 bases; nucleotides not matched to a gene: 10. This TCR was sampled from a woman of 80 years or more with acute or convalescent COVID-19. Sequenced input: peripheral blood. This sequence joins TRBV5-6 and TRBJ1-2, with 8 nucleotides matching TRBD1. CDR3 coding DNA: TGTGCCAGCAGGGCACCGACAGGGGATGTCTATGGCTACACCTTC. Translation gives CASRAPTGDVYGYTF.